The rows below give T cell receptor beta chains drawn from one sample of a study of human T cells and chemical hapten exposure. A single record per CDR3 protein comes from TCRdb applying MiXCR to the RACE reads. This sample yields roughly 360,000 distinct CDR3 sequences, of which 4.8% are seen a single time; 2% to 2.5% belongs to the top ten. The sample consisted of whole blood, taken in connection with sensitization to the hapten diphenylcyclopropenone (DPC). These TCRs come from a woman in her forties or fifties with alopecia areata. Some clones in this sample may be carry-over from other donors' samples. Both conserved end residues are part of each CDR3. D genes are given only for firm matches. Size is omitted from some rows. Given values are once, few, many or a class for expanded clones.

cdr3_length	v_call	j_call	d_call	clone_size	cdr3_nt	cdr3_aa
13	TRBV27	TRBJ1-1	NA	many	TGTGCCAGCAGTTTATCCGAATCTCTCGAAGCTTTCTTT	CASSLSESLEAFF
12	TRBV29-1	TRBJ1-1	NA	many	TGCAGCGTTGAAAGGGGTGGGACTGAAGCTTTCTTT	CSVERGGTEAFF
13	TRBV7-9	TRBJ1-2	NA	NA	TGTGCCAGCAGCTTGAAGGGTCTGGATGGCTACACCTTC	CASSLKGLDGYTF
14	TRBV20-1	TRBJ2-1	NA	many	TGCAGTGCTAACCCGGGACTTCGATACAATGAGCAGTTCTTC	CSANPGLRYNEQFF
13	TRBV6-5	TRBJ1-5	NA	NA	TGTGCCAGTAAACAGGGCGTGGAGCAGCCCCAGCATTTT	CASKQGVEQPQHF
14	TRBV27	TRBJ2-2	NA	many	TGTGCCAGCAGTTCAACAGGGCCAGCCGGGGAGCTGTTTTTT	CASSSTGPAGELFF
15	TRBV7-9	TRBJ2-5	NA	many	TGTGCCAGCAGCACGAAGACAGGCCTCCAAGAGACCCAGTACTTC	CASSTKTGLQETQYF
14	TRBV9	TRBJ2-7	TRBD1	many	TGTGCCAGCAGCCTAAGGACAGGGGGGTACGAGCAGTACTTC	CASSLRTGGYEQYF
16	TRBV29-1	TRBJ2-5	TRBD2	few	TGCAGCGTGCTCCCCGAGGGGCAGGGAGGGCGAGAGACCCAGTACTTC	CSVLPEGQGGRETQYF
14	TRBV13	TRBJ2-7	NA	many	TGTGCCAGCAGCCCCGGGGAGATTTCCTACGAGCAGTACTTC	CASSPGEISYEQYF
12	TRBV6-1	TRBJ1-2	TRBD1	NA	TGTGCCAGCAGTGTGGGACAGGCTGGCTACACCTTC	CASSVGQAGYTF
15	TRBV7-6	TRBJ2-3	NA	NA	TGTGCCAGCAGGGCCTCAGGGACTCGCACAGATACGCAGTATTTT	CASRASGTRTDTQYF
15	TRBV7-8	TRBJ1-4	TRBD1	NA	TGTGCCAGCAGCTTAAAAACAGGGGGTAATGAAAAACTGTTTTTT	CASSLKTGGNEKLFF
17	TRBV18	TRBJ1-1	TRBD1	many	TGTGCCAGCTCAGCCCGACAGGGCCTAGGGGTAGAAACTGAAGCTTTCTTT	CASSARQGLGVETEAFF
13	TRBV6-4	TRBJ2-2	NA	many	TGTGCCAGCAGTGCGTTGACCGCCGGGGAGCTGTTTTTT	CASSALTAGELFF
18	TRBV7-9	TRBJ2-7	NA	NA	TGTGCCAGCAGCTCCAGACAGTTCCCTGGGGGGAGCTCCTACGAGCAGTACTTC	CASSSRQFPGGSSYEQYF
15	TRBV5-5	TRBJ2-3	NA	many	TGTGCCAGCAGCGCAACATCCCAGGGAGCAGATACGCAGTATTTT	CASSATSQGADTQYF
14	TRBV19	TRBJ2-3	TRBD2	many	TGTGCCAGTAGTATCCTAGCGGGGTCAGATACGCAGTATTTT	CASSILAGSDTQYF
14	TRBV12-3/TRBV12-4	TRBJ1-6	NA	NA	TGTGCCAGCAGTTTATTCCTATATAATTCACCCCTCCACTTT	CASSLFLYNSPLHF
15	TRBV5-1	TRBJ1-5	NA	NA	TGCGCCAGCAGGCCCGACCCGGGGGCCGATCAGCCCCAGCATTTT	CASRPDPGADQPQHF
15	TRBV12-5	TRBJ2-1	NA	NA	TGTGCTAGTGGTTGGACCCCTAGCTCCTACAATGAGCAGTTCTTC	CASGWTPSSYNEQFF
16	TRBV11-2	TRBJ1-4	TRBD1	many	TGTGCCAGCAGCCCCTGGACAGGGGGCTTGAATGAAAAACTGTTTTTT	CASSPWTGGLNEKLFF
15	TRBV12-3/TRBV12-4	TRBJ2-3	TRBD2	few	TGTGCCAGCAGTTTTGCTAGCGGGACCCCAGATACGCAGTATTTT	CASSFASGTPDTQYF
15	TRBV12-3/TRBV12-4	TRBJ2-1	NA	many	TGTGCCAGCAGTTTCACAGAGAGCTCCTACAATGAGCAGTTCTTC	CASSFTESSYNEQFF
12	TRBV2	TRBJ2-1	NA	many	TGTGCCAGCAGCCAGGGGGGTAGCGAGCAGTTCTTC	CASSQGGSEQFF
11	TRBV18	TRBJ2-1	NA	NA	TGTGCCAGCTCACAAGTGGATGAGCAGTTCTTC	CASSQVDEQFF
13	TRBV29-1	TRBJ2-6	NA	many	TGCAGCATATGGAGCTCTGGGGCCAACGTCCTGACTTTC	CSIWSSGANVLTF
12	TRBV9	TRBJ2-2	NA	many	TGTGCCAGCAGCGCAAACACCGGGGAGCTGTTTTTT	CASSANTGELFF
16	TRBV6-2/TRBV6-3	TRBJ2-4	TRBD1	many	TGTGCCAGCGGTTTTGGACAGGGGGCGACCAAAAACATTCAGTACTTC	CASGFGQGATKNIQYF
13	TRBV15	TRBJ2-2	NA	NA	TGTGCCACCAGCTGGAGGGAAACCGGGGAGCTGTTTTTT	CATSWRETGELFF
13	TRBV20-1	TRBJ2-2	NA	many	TGCAGTGCTAGGTCTCCGAACACCGGGGAGCTGTTTTTT	CSARSPNTGELFF
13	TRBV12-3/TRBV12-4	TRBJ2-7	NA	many	TGTGCCAGCAGTGATGACACAGACTACGAGCAGTACTTC	CASSDDTDYEQYF
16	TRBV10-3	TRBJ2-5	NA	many	TGTGCCATCAGTGCTGGGGTAGCCCCTAGGAGAGAGACCCAGTACTTC	CAISAGVAPRRETQYF
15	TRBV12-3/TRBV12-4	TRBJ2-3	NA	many	TGTGCCAGCCTCCCCGGGCTGGGTAACACAGATACGCAGTATTTT	CASLPGLGNTDTQYF
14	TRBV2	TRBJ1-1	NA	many	TGTGCCAGCAGTGACGGTTTTAAGAACACTGAAGCTTTCTTT	CASSDGFKNTEAFF
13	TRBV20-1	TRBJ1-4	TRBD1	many	TGCAGTGCCAGAGACAGGGTTCATGAAAAACTGTTTTTT	CSARDRVHEKLFF
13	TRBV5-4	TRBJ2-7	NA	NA	TGTGCCAGCAGCTTGGGGGGTACTAACGAGCAGTACTTC	CASSLGGTNEQYF
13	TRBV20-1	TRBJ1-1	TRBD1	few	TGCAGTGCTAGAGATCTGGGCAGGGGGCCCGCTTTCTTT	CSARDLGRGPAFF
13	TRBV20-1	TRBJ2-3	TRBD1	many	TGCAGTGCCGGAGGGACAGGGGGCGATACGCAGTATTTT	CSAGGTGGDTQYF
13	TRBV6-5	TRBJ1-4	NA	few	TGTGCCAGCAGTTGGGGCCCTGGAGGAAAACTGTTTTTT	CASSWGPGGKLFF
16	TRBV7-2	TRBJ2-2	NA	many	TGTGCCAGCAGCTTAGGGGCAGGGAGAAACACCGGGGAGCTGTTTTTT	CASSLGAGRNTGELFF
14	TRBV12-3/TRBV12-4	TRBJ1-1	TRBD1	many	TGTGCCAGCGGGTGGACAGGGCAGGCCACTGAAGCTTTCTTT	CASGWTGQATEAFF
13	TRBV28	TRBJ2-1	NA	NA	TGTGCCAGCAGTTCCCACGCCCCTCCCGAGCAGTTCTTC	CASSSHAPPEQFF
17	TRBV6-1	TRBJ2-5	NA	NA	TGTGCCAGCAGTGAACCAGTATCCCGATATGGCCAAGAGACCCAGTACTTC	CASSEPVSRYGQETQYF
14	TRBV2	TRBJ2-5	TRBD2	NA	TGTGCCAGCAGTGTCATTAGCGGGGACGAGACCCAGTACTTC	CASSVISGDETQYF
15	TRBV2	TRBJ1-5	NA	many	TGTGCCAGCAGTGAACCGGGACGGAACAATCAGCCCCAGCATTTT	CASSEPGRNNQPQHF
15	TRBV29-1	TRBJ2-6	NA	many	TGCAGCGTTCCTCTCATCGCCTCTGGGGCCAACGTCCTGACTTTC	CSVPLIASGANVLTF
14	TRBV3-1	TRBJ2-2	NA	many	TGTGCCAGCAGAGAACTAGGCAGGGCCGGGGAGCTGTTTTTT	CASRELGRAGELFF
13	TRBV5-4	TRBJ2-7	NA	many	TGTGCCAGCAGCTCCGCCGGGGACCGAAGGTTGTACTTC	CASSSAGDRRLYF
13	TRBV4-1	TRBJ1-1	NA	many	TGCGCCAGCAGCCAAGTTCCAATCGAGAAAGCTTTCTTT	CASSQVPIEKAFF
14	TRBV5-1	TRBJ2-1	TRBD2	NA	TGCGCCAGCGGACCTAGCGGGGGCTACAATGAGCAGTTCTTC	CASGPSGGYNEQFF
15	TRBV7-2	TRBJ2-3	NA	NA	TGTGCCAGCAGCAGAGACGGGAGTGGTACAGATACGCAGTATTTT	CASSRDGSGTDTQYF
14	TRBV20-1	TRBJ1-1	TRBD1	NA	TGCAGTGCTAGAAGGGACAGCATACCCACTGAAGCTTTCTTT	CSARRDSIPTEAFF
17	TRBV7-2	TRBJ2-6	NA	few	TGTGCCAGCGTCTCCTGGGACGGCAGCTCTGGGGCCAACGTCCTGACTTTC	CASVSWDGSSGANVLTF
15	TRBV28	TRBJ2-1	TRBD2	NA	TGTGCCAGCAGTTCTCATAGCGGGAGACGGAATGAGCAGTTCTTC	CASSSHSGRRNEQFF
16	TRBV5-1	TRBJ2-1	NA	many	TGCGCCAGCAGCTTGGCCGCGACCAACCCATACAATGAGCAGTTCTTC	CASSLAATNPYNEQFF